This T cell receptor beta chain was documented in a study of cytomegalovirus exposure and HLA in healthy donors. Whole-study context: The 120 or so validation repertoires, a later analysis reported, used the same platform as the 550 to 800 first-cohort repertoires.

The CDR3 is 15 amino acids. The germline gives CDR1 LNHDA, CDR2 SQIVND (reference sequence). V was trimmed by 5 bases and J by 6 bases, leaving 20 bases between them. Clones were sequenced by immunoSEQ multiplex PCR, and TCRdb holds only the in-frame ones, with some missing. The repertoire consists of some 150,000 clones, with approximately 86% occurring once and the leading ten covering more than 20%. This clone was observed once. What it recognizes is unknown. Overall study findings and caveats: The study labeled 150 to 200 TCR beta chains cytomegalovirus-associated. The classifier, whose performance was assessed in both the original and validation cohorts, reportedly diagnosed cytomegalovirus status with high specificity and sensitivity.

The TCR was taken from a man in his late teens or twenties in good health and CMV-seropositive. This chain connects TRBV19 to TRBJ2-7; D is perhaps TRBD2 (8 bases). Sequencing was done on a sample of PBMCs. The CDR3 nucleotides are TGTGCCAGTAGTCACCCCCCAGCGGGGGACAGCGAGCAGTACTTC. Amino acids: CASSHPPAGDSEQYF.